The clone carrying this T cell receptor (beta chain) occurred once. The data were obtained in a study of blood T cell repertoires in COVID-19. Assay: immunoSEQ multiplex PCR; the TCRdb copy retains only in-frame clones and omits some. The table includes some 130,000 clones, roughly four fifths detected once. Germline V gives CDR1 SGHKS, CDR2 YYEKEE (reference sequence). The CDR3 is 13 amino acids. V shed 4 bases and J shed 4 bases, with 9 bases lying between them. The chain links TRBV5-5 to TRBJ1-5, with a possible D match to TRBD1 (6 bases). The sequenced material came from peripheral blood. This clonotype was sampled from a human donor in a cohort sampled during active COVID-19. DNA for the CDR3: TGTGCCAGCAGCCTACAGGGAAATCAGCCCCAGCATTTT. Its translation: CASSLQGNQPQHF.